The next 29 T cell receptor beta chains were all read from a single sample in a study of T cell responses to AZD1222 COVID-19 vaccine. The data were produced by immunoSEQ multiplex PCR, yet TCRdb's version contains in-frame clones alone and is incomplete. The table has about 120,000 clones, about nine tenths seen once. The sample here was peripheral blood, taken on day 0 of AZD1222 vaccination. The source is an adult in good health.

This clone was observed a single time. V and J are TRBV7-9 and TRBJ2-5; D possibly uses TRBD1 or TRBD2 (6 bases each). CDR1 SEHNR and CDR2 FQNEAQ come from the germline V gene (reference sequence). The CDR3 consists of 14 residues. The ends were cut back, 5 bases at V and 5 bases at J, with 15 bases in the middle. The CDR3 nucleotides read TGTGCCAGCAGCCCGGGGGCAGCGGGCGAGACCCAGTACTTC. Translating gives CASSPGAAGETQYF.

The CDR3 nucleotides read TGTGCCAGCAGCTTATCCGGGACTAACAATGAGCAGTTCTTC. Amino acid sequence: CASSLSGTNNEQFF. V is TRBV3-1 (or the pseudogene TRBV3-2) and J is TRBJ2-1, with 7 bases lining up with TRBD2. Germline V gene data show CDR1 as LGHDT and CDR2 as YNNKEL (reference sequence). The CDR3 extends over 14 amino acids. The junction had 6 bases not matched to a gene; V was cut back by 5 bases and J by 5 bases.

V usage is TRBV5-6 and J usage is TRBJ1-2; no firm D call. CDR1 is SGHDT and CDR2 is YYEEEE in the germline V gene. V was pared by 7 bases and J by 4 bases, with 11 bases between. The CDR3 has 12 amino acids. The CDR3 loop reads CASSATAYGYTF. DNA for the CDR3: TGTGCCAGCTCCGCTACAGCCTATGGCTACACCTTC. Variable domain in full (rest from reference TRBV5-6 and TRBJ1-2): DAGVTQSPTHLIKTRGQQVTLRCSPKSGHDTVSWYQQALGQGPQFIFQYYEEEERQRGNFPDRFSGHQFPNYSSELNVNALLLGDSALYLCASSATAYGYTFGSGTRLTVV.

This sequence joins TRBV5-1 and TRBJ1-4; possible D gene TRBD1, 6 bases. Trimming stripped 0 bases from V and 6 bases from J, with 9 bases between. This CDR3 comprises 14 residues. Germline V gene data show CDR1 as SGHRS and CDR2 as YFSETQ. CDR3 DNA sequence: TGCGCCAGCAGCTTGGAAGCAGGGGATGAAAAACTGTTTTTT. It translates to CASSLEAGDEKLFF.

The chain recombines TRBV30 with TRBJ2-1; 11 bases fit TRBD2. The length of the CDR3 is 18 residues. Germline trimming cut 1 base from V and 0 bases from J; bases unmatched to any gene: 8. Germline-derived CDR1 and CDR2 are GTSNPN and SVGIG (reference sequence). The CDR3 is CAWSGVAGGVSSYNEQFF. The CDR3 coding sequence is TGTGCCTGGAGTGGAGTAGCGGGGGGGGTTAGCTCCTACAATGAGCAGTTCTTC.

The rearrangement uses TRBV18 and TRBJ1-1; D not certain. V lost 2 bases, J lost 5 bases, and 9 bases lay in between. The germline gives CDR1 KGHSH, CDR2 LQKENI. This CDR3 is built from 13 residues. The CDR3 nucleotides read TGTGCCAGCTCACCAGGGATGGTAACTGAAGCTTTCTTT. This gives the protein CASSPGMVTEAFF.

The CDR3 DNA reads TGTGCCAGCAGAACTCCCGGGACAGGGGCGAACACTGAAGCTTTCTTT. It is translated as CASRTPGTGANTEAFF. V usage is TRBV2 and J usage is TRBJ1-1, with 10 nucleotides matching TRBD1. Germline CDR1 SNHLY, CDR2 FYNNEI. This CDR3 comprises 16 residues. Losses at the gene ends were 6 bases for V and 1 base for J; bases not matched to a gene: 8.

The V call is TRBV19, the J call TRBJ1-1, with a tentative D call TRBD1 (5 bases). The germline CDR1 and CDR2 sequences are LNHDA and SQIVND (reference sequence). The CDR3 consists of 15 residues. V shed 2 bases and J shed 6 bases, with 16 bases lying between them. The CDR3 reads CASSIIYGGPPEAFF. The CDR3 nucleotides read TGTGCCAGTAGTATAATTTACGGGGGACCTCCTGAAGCTTTCTTT.

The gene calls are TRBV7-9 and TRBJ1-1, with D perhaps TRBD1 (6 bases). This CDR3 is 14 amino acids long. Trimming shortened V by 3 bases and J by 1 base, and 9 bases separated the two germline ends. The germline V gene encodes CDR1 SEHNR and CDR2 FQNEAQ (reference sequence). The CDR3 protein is CASSLGQENTEAFF. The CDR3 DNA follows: TGTGCCAGCAGCTTGGGACAAGAGAACACTGAAGCTTTCTTT.

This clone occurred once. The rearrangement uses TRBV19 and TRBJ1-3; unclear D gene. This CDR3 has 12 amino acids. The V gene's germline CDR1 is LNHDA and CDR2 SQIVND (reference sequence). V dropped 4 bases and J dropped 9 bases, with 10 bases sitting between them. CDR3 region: CASSTGSTTIYF. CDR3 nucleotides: TGTGCCAGTAGTACTGGGTCAACCACCATATATTTT.

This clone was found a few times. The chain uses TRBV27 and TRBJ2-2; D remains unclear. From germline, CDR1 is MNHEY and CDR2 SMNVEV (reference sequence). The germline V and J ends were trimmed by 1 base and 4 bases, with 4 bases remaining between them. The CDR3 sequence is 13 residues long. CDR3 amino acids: CASSLWGTGELFF. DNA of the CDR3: TGTGCCAGCAGTTTATGGGGCACCGGGGAGCTGTTTTTT.

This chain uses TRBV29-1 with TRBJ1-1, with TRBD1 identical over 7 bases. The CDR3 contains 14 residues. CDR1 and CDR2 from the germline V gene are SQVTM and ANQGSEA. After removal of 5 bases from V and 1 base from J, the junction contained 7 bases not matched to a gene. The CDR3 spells CSVKGGTTNTEAFF. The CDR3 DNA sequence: TGCAGCGTTAAAGGGGGCACGACGAACACTGAAGCTTTCTTT. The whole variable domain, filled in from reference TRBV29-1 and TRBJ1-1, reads SAVISQKPSRDICQRGTSLTIQCQVDSQVTMMFWYRQQPGQSLTLIATANQGSEATYESGFVIDKFPISRPNLTFSTLTVSNMSPEDSSIYLCSVKGGTTNTEAFFGQGTRLTVV.

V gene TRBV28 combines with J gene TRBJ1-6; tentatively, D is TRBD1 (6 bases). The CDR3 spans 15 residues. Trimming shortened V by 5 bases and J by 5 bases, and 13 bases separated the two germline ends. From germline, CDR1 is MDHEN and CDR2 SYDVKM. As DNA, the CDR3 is TGTGCCAGCAGTCCAACAGGGTCTAATAATTCACCCCTCCACTTT. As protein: CASSPTGSNNSPLHF.

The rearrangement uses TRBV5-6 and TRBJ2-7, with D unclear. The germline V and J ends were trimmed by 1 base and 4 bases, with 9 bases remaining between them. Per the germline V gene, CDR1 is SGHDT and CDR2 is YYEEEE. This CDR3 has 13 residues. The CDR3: CASSLQFIYEQYF. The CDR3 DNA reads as TGTGCCAGCAGCTTGCAGTTCATTTACGAGCAGTACTTC.

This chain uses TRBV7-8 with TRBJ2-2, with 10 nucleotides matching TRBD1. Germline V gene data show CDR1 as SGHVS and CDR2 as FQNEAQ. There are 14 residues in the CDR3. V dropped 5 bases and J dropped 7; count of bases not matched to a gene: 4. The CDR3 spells CASSKTGGNGELFF. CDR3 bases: TGTGCCAGCAGCAAGACAGGGGGCAACGGGGAGCTGTTTTTT.

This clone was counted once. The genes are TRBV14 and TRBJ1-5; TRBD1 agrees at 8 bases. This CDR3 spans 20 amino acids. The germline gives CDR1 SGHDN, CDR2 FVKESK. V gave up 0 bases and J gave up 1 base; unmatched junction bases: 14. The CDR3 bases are TGTGCCAGCAGCCAAGACGGGGCAGGGGGCTCCGAATTAAGCAATCAGCCCCAGCATTTT. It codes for CASSQDGAGGSELSNQPQHF.

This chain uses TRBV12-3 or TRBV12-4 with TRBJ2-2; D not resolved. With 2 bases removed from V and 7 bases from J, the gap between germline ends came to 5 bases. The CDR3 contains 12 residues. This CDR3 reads CASSLRSGELFF. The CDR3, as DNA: TGTGCCAGCAGTTTACGTAGCGGGGAGCTGTTTTTT.

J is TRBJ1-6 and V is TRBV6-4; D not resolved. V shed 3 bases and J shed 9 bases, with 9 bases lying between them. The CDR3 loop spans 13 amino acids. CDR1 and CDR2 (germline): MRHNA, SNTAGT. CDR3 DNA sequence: TGTGCCAGCAGTGAGTACGAGGGTTCACCCCTCCACTTT. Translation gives CASSEYEGSPLHF.

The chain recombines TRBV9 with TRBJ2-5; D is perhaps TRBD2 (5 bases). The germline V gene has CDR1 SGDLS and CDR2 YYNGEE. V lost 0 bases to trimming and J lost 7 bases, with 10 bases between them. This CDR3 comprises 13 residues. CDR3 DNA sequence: TGTGCCAGCAGCGTAGCCCTGGAGGCGACCCAGTACTTC. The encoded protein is CASSVALEATQYF. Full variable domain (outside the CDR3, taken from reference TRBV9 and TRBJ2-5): DSGVTQTPKHLITATGQRVTLRCSPRSGDLSVYWYQQSLDQGLQFLIQYYNGEERAKGNILERFSAQQFPDLHSELNLSSLELGDSALYFCASSVALEATQYFGPGTRLLVL.

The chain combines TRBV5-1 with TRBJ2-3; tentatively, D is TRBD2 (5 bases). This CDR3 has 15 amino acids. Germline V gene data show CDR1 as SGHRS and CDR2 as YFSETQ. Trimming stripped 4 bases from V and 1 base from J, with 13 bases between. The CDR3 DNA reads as TGCGCCAGCAGCGAGAGCGGAAGGGGCACAGATACGCAGTATTTT. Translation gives CASSESGRGTDTQYF.

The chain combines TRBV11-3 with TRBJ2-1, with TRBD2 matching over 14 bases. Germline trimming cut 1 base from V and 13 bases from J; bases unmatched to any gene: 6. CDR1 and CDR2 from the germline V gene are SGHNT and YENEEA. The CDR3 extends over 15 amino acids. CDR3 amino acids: CASSLVAGLAGVQFF. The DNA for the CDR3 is TGTGCCAGCAGCTTAGTTGCGGGACTAGCGGGGGTTCAGTTCTTC.

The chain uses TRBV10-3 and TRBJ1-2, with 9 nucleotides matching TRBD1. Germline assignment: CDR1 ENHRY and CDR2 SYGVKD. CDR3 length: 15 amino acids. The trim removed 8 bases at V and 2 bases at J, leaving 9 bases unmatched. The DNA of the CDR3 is TGTGCCATCTCGGACGGGACAGGGAAAAACTATGGCTACACCTTC. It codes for CAISDGTGKNYGYTF.

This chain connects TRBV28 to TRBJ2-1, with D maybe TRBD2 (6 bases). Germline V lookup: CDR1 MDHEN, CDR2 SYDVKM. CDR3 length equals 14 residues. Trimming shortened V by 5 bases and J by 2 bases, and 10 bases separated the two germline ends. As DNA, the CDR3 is TGTGCCAGCAGTCCCCCGGGGGCCTACAATGAGCAGTTCTTC. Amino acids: CASSPPGAYNEQFF.

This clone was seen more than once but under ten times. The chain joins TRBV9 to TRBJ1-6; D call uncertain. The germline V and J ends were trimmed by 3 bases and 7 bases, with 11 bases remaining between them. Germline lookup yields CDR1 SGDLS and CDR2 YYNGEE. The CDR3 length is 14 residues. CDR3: CASSARARNSPLHF. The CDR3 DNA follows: TGTGCCAGCAGCGCGCGGGCTAGGAATTCACCCCTCCACTTT.

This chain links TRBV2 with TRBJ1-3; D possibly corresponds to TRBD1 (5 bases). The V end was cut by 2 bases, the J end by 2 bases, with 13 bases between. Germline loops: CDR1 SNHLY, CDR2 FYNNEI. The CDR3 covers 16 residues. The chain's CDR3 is CASSESSVRAGNTIYF. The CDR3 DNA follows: TGTGCCAGCAGTGAATCGTCTGTCAGGGCTGGAAACACCATATATTTT. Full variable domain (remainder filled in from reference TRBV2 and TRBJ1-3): EPEVTQTPSHQVTQMGQEVILRCVPISNHLYFYWYRQILGQKVEFLVSFYNNEISEKSEIFDDQFSVERPDGSNFTLKIRSTKLEDSAMYFCASSESSVRAGNTIYFGEGSWLTVV.

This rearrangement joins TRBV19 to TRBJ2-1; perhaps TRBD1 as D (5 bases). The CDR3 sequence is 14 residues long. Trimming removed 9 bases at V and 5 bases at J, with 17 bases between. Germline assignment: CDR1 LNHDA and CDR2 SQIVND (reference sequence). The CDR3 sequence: CASRQGSNNNEQFF. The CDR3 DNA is TGTGCCAGCAGGCAGGGATCTAACAACAATGAGCAGTTCTTC.

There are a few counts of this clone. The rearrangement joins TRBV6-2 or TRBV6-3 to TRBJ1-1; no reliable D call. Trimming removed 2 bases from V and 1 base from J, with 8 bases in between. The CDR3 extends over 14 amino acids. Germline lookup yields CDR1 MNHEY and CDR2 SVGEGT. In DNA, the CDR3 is TGTGCCAGCAGTTACGGACGTGGGAACACTGAAGCTTTCTTT. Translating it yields CASSYGRGNTEAFF.

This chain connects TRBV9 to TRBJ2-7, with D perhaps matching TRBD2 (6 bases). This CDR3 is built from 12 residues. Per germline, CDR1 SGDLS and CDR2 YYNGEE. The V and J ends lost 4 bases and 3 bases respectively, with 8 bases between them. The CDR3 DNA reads TGTGCCAGCAGCCCCGGGGGCTACGAGCAGTACTTC. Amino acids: CASSPGGYEQYF.

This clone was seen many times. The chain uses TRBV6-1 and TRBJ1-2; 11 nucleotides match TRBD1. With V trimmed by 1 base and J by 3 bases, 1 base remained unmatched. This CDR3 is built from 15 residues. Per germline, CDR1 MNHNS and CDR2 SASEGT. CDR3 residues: CASSEGTGGYYGYTF. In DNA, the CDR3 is TGTGCCAGCAGTGAAGGGACAGGGGGCTACTATGGCTACACCTTC.